The clone carrying this TCR beta chain was seen once. Its target is not known. These data are taken from a study of T cell responses to AZD1222 COVID-19 vaccine. Study-wide points: There were repertoire samples only from the period after the peak T cell response.

V lost 5 bases and J 5 bases, leaving 17 bases between the germline ends. This CDR3 comprises 15 residues. Germline V gene sequence: CDR1 SGHTA, CDR2 FQGNSA. The data were produced by immunoSEQ multiplex PCR, yet TCRdb's version contains in-frame clones alone and is incomplete. Of roughly 100,000 clones in the sample, roughly nine tenths were seen once. The sample here was peripheral blood, taken 28 days after the second AZD1222 dose. This chain joins TRBV7-2 and TRBJ2-3, with a possible D match to TRBD2 (6 bases). The receptor's source is an adult who received the AZD1222 COVID-19 vaccine. The chain's CDR3 is CASSLAGGMLDTQYF. In DNA, the CDR3 is TGTGCCAGCAGCCTTGCGGGCGGGATGTTAGATACGCAGTATTTT.